A single sample gave rise to the 28 T cell receptor beta chains below, sequenced in a study of blood T cell repertoires in COVID-19. Sequenced by immunoSEQ multiplex PCR; TCRdb stores in-frame clones only, minus some. The sample includes 150,000 to 200,000 clones, approximately 91% of them seen just once. The material sequenced was peripheral blood. These receptors came from a man aged 45-65 years with acute or convalescent COVID-19.

The sample holds a few counts of this clone. The chain joins TRBV13 to TRBJ1-1, with D possibly being TRBD1 (6 bases). V was trimmed by 5 bases and J by 0 bases, leaving 16 bases between them. CDR1 is PRHDT, CDR2 FYEKMQ, per germline (reference sequence). This CDR3 contains 16 residues. CDR3 in amino acids: CASSDRGGAVNTEAFF. Here the CDR3 DNA reads TGTGCCAGCAGCGACCGCGGGGGGGCAGTGAACACTGAAGCTTTCTTT.

This clone has just one count. The rearrangement uses TRBV5-1 and TRBJ1-5; D is ambiguous. The CDR3 consists of 14 residues. CDR1 is SGHRS and CDR2 is YFSETQ in the germline V gene. Trimming shortened V by 0 bases and J by 4 bases, and 8 bases separated the two germline ends. CDR3 sequence (DNA): TGCGCCAGCAGCTTGGGGGCAGAAAATCAGCCCCAGCATTTT. Protein sequence: CASSLGAENQPQHF.

V is TRBV19 and J is TRBJ1-3, with D possibly being TRBD1 (5 bases). Germline CDR1 and CDR2: LNHDA and SQIVND (reference sequence). This CDR3 is built from 16 residues. V was trimmed by 8 bases and J by 5 bases, leaving 22 bases between them. CDR3 in DNA: TGTGCCAGTCAGCAACTATCTCAGGGTTCAAGAAACACCATATATTTT. As protein: CASQQLSQGSRNTIYF.

The chain joins TRBV28 to TRBJ2-2, with 8 bases identical to TRBD2. The germline V gene encodes CDR1 MDHEN and CDR2 SYDVKM. Trimming took 8 bases from V and 4 from J; bases not matched to a gene: 9. The CDR3 loop spans 15 amino acids. The CDR3 DNA is TGTGCCAGCCTTACGGGGGGGGTTGGCACCGGGGAGCTGTTTTTT. This encodes CASLTGGVGTGELFF.

The gene calls are TRBV7-6 and TRBJ1-5; perhaps TRBD1 as D (6 bases). Germline CDR1 reads SGHVS; CDR2 reads FNYEAQ. V lost 4 bases and J lost 3, with 16 bases in between. The CDR3 extends over 16 amino acids. CDR3 DNA: TGTGCCAGCAGCTCCATGGTGGCGGGGGCCAATCAGCCCCAGCATTTT. Amino acids: CASSSMVAGANQPQHF.

This chain connects TRBV27 to TRBJ1-6; weak D call: TRBD1 (6 bases). Per germline, CDR1 MNHEY and CDR2 SMNVEV (reference sequence). The length of the CDR3 is 13 residues. The V gene lost 6 bases and the J gene lost 9 bases, with 12 bases spanning the gap. The CDR3 DNA follows: TGTGCCAGCAGGTGGCAGGGGACTTCACCCCTCCACTTT. Encoded protein: CASRWQGTSPLHF.

The V gene is TRBV28, the J gene TRBJ1-2; D is undetermined. Germline CDR1 and CDR2: MDHEN and SYDVKM. V was trimmed by 10 bases and J by 3 bases, leaving 12 bases between them. The CDR3 covers 12 residues. The CDR3 is CATSERDYGYTF. The CDR3 DNA reads as TGTGCCACCTCGGAGAGGGACTATGGCTACACCTTC.

The CDR3 nucleotides are TGTGCCAGCAGTGAAGCGCTTCGGAATCAGCCCCAGCATTTT. This sequence encodes CASSEALRNQPQHF. The chain recombines TRBV6-1 with TRBJ1-5; no definite D call. Germline CDR1 and CDR2: MNHNS and SASEGT. This CDR3 is built from 14 residues. Trimming stripped 0 bases from V and 4 bases from J, with 7 bases between.

The gene calls are TRBV6-1 and TRBJ1-2; D remains unclear. Germline values: CDR1 MNHNS, CDR2 SASEGT. The V end lost 3 bases, the J end lost 4 bases, and 15 bases lay between the germline ends. The CDR3 contains 15 residues. The CDR3 loop is CASSDGGTTGYGYTF. The DNA for the CDR3 is TGTGCCAGCAGTGATGGTGGAACGACGGGCTATGGCTACACCTTC.

J is TRBJ2-5 and V is TRBV7-8; 7 bases line up with TRBD1. The CDR3 is made up of 15 amino acids. Germline CDR1 and CDR2: SGHVS and FQNEAQ. V gave up 4 bases and J gave up 4 bases; unmatched junction bases: 9. The CDR3 DNA follows: TGTGCCAGCAGCTCCCCTGACCGGGACAGAGAGACCCAGTACTTC. This encodes CASSSPDRDRETQYF.

The CDR3: CASIHSSPSSPLHF. DNA for the CDR3: TGTGCCAGCATTCACTCTTCTCCGAGTTCACCCCTCCACTTT. The V call is TRBV28, the J call TRBJ1-6, with D uncertain. Germline-derived CDR1 and CDR2 are MDHEN and SYDVKM. CDR3 size: 14 residues. V was cut by 7 bases and J by 9 bases, with 16 bases left in between.

This chain joins TRBV21-1 and TRBJ2-7; the D call of TRBD2 is as the table states it, not checked on the DNA. TRBV21-1 is reported as a pseudogene. This CDR3 has 15 amino acids. CDR3 sequence: CASSSSGGPVLEQYV. In DNA, the CDR3 is TGTGCCAGCAGCTCGAGCGGGGGGCCAGTCCTCGAGCAGTACGTC.

The chain recombines TRBV14 with TRBJ2-3, with 15 nucleotides matching TRBD2. Germline V gives CDR1 SGHDN, CDR2 FVKESK. The CDR3 is 16 residues long. The V gene end was trimmed by 4 bases and the J gene end by 3 bases; junction bases not matched to a gene: 2. CDR3 protein: CASSPGLAGGTDTQYF. The CDR3 nucleotides are TGTGCCAGCAGCCCGGGACTAGCGGGGGGTACAGATACGCAGTATTTT. Looking up the rest from reference TRBV14 and TRBJ2-3 gives the full variable domain: EAGVTQFPSHSVIEKGQTVTLRCDPISGHDNLYWYRRVMGKEIKFLLHFVKESKQDESGMPNNRFLAERTGGTYSTLKVQPAELEDSGVYFCASSPGLAGGTDTQYFGPGTRLTVL.

The V gene is TRBV3-1 (or the pseudogene TRBV3-2), the J gene TRBJ1-1, with unresolved D. V was shortened by 2 bases and J by 4 bases, with 8 bases between the two germline ends. The CDR3 is made up of 13 amino acids. Germline V gene lookup returns CDR1 LGHDT and CDR2 YNNKEL (reference sequence). CDR3 sequence reads: CASSQSRGTEAFF. The CDR3 DNA follows: TGTGCCAGCAGCCAATCACGGGGCACTGAAGCTTTCTTT.

The chain links TRBV7-2 to TRBJ2-1; D may be TRBD1 (5 bases). The germline V gene has CDR1 SGHTA and CDR2 FQGNSA. V gave up 3 bases and J gave up 9 bases, with 18 bases separating them. The CDR3 spans 15 residues. In DNA, the CDR3 is TGTGCCAGCAGCTTTAAGGGCGCAGGGATTTCTGAGCAGTTCTTC. It translates to CASSFKGAGISEQFF.

This clone was counted between two and nine times. This chain links TRBV5-3 with TRBJ1-5, with 9 bases fitting TRBD1. TRBV5-3 is reported as an ORF; its role is uncertain. Losses at the gene ends were 5 bases for V and 7 bases for J; bases not matched to a gene: 13. This CDR3 is built from 16 residues. CDR3: CARRHRDRVFGQPQHF. The CDR3 nucleotides read TGTGCCAGAAGGCACCGGGACAGGGTTTTCGGGCAGCCCCAGCATTTT.

This clone was counted a few times. CDR3 coding DNA: TGTGCCAGCTCACCTCACACATTAGCGGGAGGGAAGAACACCGGGGAGCTGTTTTTT. Protein: CASSPHTLAGGKNTGELFF. V and J are TRBV18 and TRBJ2-2; 11 bases align to TRBD2. CDR1 and CDR2 (germline): KGHSH, LQKENI. Trimming cost V 3 bases and J 1 base; bases outside gene matches: 10. This CDR3 has 19 amino acids.

This clone was seen only once. This chain uses TRBV19 with TRBJ2-3, with 8 bases matching TRBD1. The V gene end was trimmed by 9 bases and the J gene end by 2 bases; junction bases not matched to a gene: 10. The CDR3 is 15 amino acids. Germline V lookup: CDR1 LNHDA, CDR2 SQIVND (reference sequence). In DNA form, the CDR3 reads TGTGCCAGCTCTCTCGCCAGGGGGCTCACAGATACGCAGTATTTT. Its translation: CASSLARGLTDTQYF. The full variable domain, with the rest looked up from reference TRBV19 and TRBJ2-3, is DGGITQSPKYLFRKEGQNVTLSCEQNLNHDAMYWYRQDPGQGLRLIYYSQIVNDFQKGDIAEGYSVSREKKESFPLTVTSAQKNPTAFYLCASSLARGLTDTQYFGPGTRLTVL.

V usage is TRBV9 and J usage is TRBJ1-6; no clear D. This CDR3 contains 16 residues. V lost 2 bases and J 0 bases, leaving 9 bases between the germline ends. Germline assignment: CDR1 SGDLS and CDR2 YYNGEE. The CDR3 reads CASSVYSSSYNSPLHF. CDR3 nucleotide sequence: TGTGCCAGCAGCGTTTACAGTAGCTCCTATAATTCACCCCTCCACTTT.

The gene calls are TRBV12-3 or TRBV12-4 and TRBJ1-1; a weak D match, TRBD1 (6 bases). The length of the CDR3 is 13 residues. V was shortened by 5 bases and J by 3 bases, with 10 bases between the two germline ends. The CDR3 spells CASSEQGDTEAFF. The CDR3 bases are TGTGCCAGCAGTGAACAGGGCGACACTGAAGCTTTCTTT.

V and J are TRBV10-3 and TRBJ1-2, with D tentatively TRBD1 (5 bases). Trimming removed 8 bases at V and 2 bases at J, with 12 bases between. Germline V gene sequence: CDR1 ENHRY, CDR2 SYGVKD. The CDR3 is 13 amino acids. For the CDR3, the DNA is TGTGCCATCCAAGACAGCCAAAACTATGGCTACACCTTC. It codes for CAIQDSQNYGYTF.

This clone appeared a single time. CDR3 sequence (DNA): TGTGCCAGCAGCTGGGGACAGGGTAGGACTGAAGCTTTCTTT. It codes for CASSWGQGRTEAFF. The chain couples TRBV11-2 to TRBJ1-1, with 9 bases identical to TRBD1. This CDR3 comprises 14 residues. In germline, CDR1 is SGHAT, CDR2 FQNNGV. V was clipped by 4 bases and J by 5 bases; unmatched bases: 5.

The CDR3 region has the DNA TGCGCCAGCAGCTGGACTAGCGGGAGCTACGAGCAGTACTTC. Translating gives CASSWTSGSYEQYF. V gene TRBV5-1 combines with J gene TRBJ2-7, with TRBD2 matching 13 bases. The V and J ends lost 3 bases and 3 bases, in that order; junction bases with no gene match: 0. CDR1 is SGHRS and CDR2 is YFSETQ in the germline V gene. CDR3 length equals 14 residues. The full variable domain, completed using reference TRBV5-1 and TRBJ2-7, is KAGVTQTPRYLIKTRGQQVTLSCSPISGHRSVSWYQQTPGQGLQFLFEYFSETQRNKGNFPGRFSGRQFSNSRSEMNVSTLELGDSALYLCASSWTSGSYEQYFGPGTRLTVT.

The chain links TRBV6-4 to TRBJ2-3, with a tentative D call TRBD1 (6 bases). The CDR3 contains 14 residues. Trimming took off 4 bases at V and 5 bases at J, with 13 bases between the two ends. CDR1 and CDR2 (germline): MRHNA, SNTAGT. The CDR3 spells CASSAQGGEDTQYF. CDR3 nucleotide sequence: TGTGCCAGCAGTGCACAGGGTGGGGAAGATACGCAGTATTTT.

The V gene is TRBV9, the J gene TRBJ1-5; 8 bases agree with TRBD1. V lost 3 bases and J lost 10; bases outside the gene matches: 9. The CDR3 length is 14 residues. Germline V gene sequence: CDR1 SGDLS, CDR2 YYNGEE. The CDR3 bases are TGTGCCAGCAGCGAAGGACAGGGTCTCTTACCCCAGCATTTT. This codes for CASSEGQGLLPQHF.

The gene calls are TRBV7-8 and TRBJ2-2; 16 bases fit TRBD2. V lost 1 base to trimming and J lost 3 bases; unmatched junction nucleotides: 11. The CDR3 runs to 21 residues. Germline CDR1 reads SGHVS; CDR2 reads FQNEAQ. Here the CDR3 reads CASSLVKIGTSGGVHTGELFF. Written as DNA, the CDR3 is TGTGCCAGCAGCTTAGTAAAGATCGGGACTAGCGGGGGGGTCCACACCGGGGAGCTGTTTTTT.

V and J are TRBV12-5 and TRBJ1-1; 7 bases fit TRBD1. Unmatched junction bases numbered 2, after V lost 1 base and J lost 0 bases. Germline lookup yields CDR1 LGHNT and CDR2 FRNRAP. CDR3 length equals 15 residues. CDR3 nucleotides: TGTGCTAGTGGTTTGGGGGGACAGCTGAACACTGAAGCTTTCTTT. Encoded protein: CASGLGGQLNTEAFF.

This clone was recorded once. The chain couples TRBV15 to TRBJ1-3, with D hard to call. The CDR3 extends over 19 amino acids. Looked up from germline, CDR1 is LNHNV and CDR2 is YYDKDF (reference sequence). V was trimmed by 0 bases and J by 1 base, leaving 19 bases between them. The CDR3: CATSREVRRGKGSGNTIYF. The CDR3 nucleotides read TGTGCCACCAGCAGAGAAGTGAGAAGAGGGAAGGGATCTGGAAACACCATATATTTT.